This TCR beta chain derives from a study of cytomegalovirus exposure and HLA in healthy donors. This CDR3 is built from 15 residues. Germline V gene sequence: CDR1 MNHNS, CDR2 SASEGT. Trimming took 8 bases from V and 1 from J; bases not matched to a gene: 8. The method was immunoSEQ multiplex PCR; TCRdb's version includes in-frame clones alone and lacks a portion of them. The sample carries about 180,000 clones, 85% recorded once. This clone was seen a few times. Material for sequencing was PBMCs. The gene calls are TRBV6-1 and TRBJ1-3; 7 bases map to TRBD1. The TCR comes from a man between 18 and 29 years old in good health and CMV-seropositive. This CDR3 is CASDRETASGNTIYF. As DNA, the CDR3 is TGTGCCAGCGACAGGGAGACGGCGTCTGGAAACACCATATATTTT.